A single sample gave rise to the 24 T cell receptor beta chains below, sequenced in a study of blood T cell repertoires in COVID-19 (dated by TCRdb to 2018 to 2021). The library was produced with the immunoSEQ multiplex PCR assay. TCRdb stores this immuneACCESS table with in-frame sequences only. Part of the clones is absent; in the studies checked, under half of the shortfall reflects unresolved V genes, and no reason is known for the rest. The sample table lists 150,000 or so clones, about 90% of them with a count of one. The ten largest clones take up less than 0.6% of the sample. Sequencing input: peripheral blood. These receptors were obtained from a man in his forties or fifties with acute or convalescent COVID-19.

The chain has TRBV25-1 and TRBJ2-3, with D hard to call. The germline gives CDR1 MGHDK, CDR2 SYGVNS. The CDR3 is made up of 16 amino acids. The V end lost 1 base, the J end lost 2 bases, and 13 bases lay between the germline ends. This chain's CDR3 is CASSEWFQDNTDTQYF. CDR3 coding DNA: TGTGCCAGCAGTGAATGGTTCCAGGATAACACAGATACGCAGTATTTT.

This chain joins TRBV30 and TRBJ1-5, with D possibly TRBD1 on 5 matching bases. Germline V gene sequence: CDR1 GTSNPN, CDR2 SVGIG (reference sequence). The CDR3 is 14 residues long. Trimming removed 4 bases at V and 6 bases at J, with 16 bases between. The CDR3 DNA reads TGTGCCTGGACCCCCGGCAGGGAGGGTCAGCCCCAGCATTTT. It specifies CAWTPGREGQPQHF.

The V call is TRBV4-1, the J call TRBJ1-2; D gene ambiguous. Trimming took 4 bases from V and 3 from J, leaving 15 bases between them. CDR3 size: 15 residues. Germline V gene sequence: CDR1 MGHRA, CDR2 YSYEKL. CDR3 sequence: CASSPTTGIDYGYTF. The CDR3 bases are TGCGCCAGCAGCCCCACCACCGGGATCGACTATGGCTACACCTTC.

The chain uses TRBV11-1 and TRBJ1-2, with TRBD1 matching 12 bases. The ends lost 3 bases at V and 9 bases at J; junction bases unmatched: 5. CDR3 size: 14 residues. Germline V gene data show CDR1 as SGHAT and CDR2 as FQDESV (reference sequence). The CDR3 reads CASSFTRDRGRYTF. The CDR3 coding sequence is TGTGCCAGCAGCTTCACCCGGGACAGGGGGCGCTACACCTTC. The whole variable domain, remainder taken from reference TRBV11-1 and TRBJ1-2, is EAEVAQSPRYKITEKSQAVAFWCDPISGHATLYWYRQILGQGPELLVQFQDESVVDDSQLPKDRFSAERLKGVDSTLKIQPAELGDSAMYLCASSFTRDRGRYTFGSGTRLTVV.

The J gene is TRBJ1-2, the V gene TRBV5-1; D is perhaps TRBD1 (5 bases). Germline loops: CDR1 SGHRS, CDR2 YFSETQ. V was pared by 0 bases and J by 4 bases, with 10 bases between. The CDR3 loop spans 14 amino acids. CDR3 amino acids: CASSLDRLFYGYTF. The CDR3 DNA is TGCGCCAGCAGCTTGGACAGGCTCTTCTATGGCTACACCTTC.

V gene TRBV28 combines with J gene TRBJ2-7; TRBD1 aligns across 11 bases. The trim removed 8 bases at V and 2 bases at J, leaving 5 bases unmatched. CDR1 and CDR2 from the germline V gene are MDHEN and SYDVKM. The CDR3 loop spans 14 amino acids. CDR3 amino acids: CASRRDRGTYEQYV. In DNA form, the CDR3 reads TGTGCCAGCCGCCGGGACAGGGGGACCTACGAGCAGTACGTC.

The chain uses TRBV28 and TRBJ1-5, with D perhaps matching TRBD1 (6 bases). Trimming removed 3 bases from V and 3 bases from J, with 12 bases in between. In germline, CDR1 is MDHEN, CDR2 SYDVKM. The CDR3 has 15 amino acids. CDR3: CASSFEGDHNQPQHF. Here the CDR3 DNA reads TGTGCCAGCAGTTTTGAGGGGGACCACAATCAGCCCCAGCATTTT. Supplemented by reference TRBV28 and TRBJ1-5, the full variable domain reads DVKVTQSSRYLVKRTGEKVFLECVQDMDHENMFWYRQDPGLGLRLIYFSYDVKMKEKGDIPEGYSVSREKKERFSLILESASTNQTSMYLCASSFEGDHNQPQHFGDGTRLSIL.

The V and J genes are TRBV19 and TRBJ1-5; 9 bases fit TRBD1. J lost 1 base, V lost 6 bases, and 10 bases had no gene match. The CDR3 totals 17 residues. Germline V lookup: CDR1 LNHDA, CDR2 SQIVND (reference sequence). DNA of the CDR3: TGTGCCAGTAGCCAAAAGGACAGGGGTCGGAGCAATCAGCCCCAGCATTTT. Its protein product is CASSQKDRGRSNQPQHF.

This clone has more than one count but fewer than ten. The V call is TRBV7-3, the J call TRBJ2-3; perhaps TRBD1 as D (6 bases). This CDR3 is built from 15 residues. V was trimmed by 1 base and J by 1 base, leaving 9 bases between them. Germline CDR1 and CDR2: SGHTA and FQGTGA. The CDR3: CASSLRQGRTDTQYF. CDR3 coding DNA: TGTGCCAGCAGCTTAAGGCAGGGGCGCACAGATACGCAGTATTTT.

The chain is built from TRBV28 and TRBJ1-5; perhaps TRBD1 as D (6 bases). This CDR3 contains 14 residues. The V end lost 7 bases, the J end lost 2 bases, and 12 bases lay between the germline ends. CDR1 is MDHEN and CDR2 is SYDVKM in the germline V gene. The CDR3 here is CASKLQGRNQPQHF. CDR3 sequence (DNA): TGTGCCAGCAAGCTACAGGGTCGCAATCAGCCCCAGCATTTT.

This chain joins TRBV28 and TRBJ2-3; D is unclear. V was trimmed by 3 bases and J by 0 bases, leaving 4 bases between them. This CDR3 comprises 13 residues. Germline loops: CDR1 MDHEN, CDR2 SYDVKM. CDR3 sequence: CASSFPSTDTQYF. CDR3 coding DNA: TGTGCCAGCAGTTTCCCTAGCACAGATACGCAGTATTTT. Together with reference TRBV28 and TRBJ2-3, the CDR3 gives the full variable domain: DVKVTQSSRYLVKRTGEKVFLECVQDMDHENMFWYRQDPGLGLRLIYFSYDVKMKEKGDIPEGYSVSREKKERFSLILESASTNQTSMYLCASSFPSTDTQYFGPGTRLTVL.

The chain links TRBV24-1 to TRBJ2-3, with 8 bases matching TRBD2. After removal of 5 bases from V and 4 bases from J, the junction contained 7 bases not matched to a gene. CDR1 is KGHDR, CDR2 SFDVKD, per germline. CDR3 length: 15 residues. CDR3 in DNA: TGTGCCACCAGTGGCCAGGGAGCGGGGGCAGATACGCAGTATTTT. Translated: CATSGQGAGADTQYF.

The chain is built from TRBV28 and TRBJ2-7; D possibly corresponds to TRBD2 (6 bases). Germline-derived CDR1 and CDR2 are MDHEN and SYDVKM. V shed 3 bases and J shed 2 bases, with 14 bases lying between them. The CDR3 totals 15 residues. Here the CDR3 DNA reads TGTGCCAGCAGTTTGGGCGGGGCAGACCCCTACGAGCAGTACTTC. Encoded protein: CASSLGGADPYEQYF.

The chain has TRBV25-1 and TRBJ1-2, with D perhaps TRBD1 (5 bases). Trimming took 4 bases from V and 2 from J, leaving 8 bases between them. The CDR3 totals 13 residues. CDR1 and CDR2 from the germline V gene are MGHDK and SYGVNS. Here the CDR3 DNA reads TGTGCCAGCAGTGTTGGGGGGAACTATGGCTACACCTTC. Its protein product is CASSVGGNYGYTF.

The CDR3 sequence: CASTRGAGWSNEQFF. CDR3 DNA: TGTGCCAGCACCCGCGGGGCGGGATGGAGCAATGAGCAGTTCTTC. The gene calls are TRBV4-2 and TRBJ2-1, with a tentative D call TRBD2 (6 bases). CDR1 is LGHNA and CDR2 is YNFKEQ in the germline V gene. The V and J ends lost 7 bases and 6 bases respectively, with 19 bases between them. CDR3 size: 15 residues.

CDR3 protein: CASSSKWAGTLAGVPYEQYF. DNA for the CDR3: TGTGCCAGCAGCTCCAAATGGGCTGGGACTCTAGCGGGAGTCCCCTACGAGCAGTACTTC. The rearrangement uses TRBV7-8 and TRBJ2-7; 10 bases fit TRBD2. The CDR3 is made up of 20 amino acids. From germline, CDR1 is SGHVS and CDR2 FQNEAQ. V gave up 4 bases and J gave up 2 bases; unmatched junction bases: 20.

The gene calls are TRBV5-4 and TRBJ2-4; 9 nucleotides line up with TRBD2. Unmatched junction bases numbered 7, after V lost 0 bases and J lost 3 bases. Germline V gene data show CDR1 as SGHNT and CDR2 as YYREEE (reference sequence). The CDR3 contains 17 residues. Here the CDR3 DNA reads TGTGCCAGCAGCTTGGGGCGGGGGGGCGCGGTCAAAAACATTCAGTACTTC. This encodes CASSLGRGGAVKNIQYF.

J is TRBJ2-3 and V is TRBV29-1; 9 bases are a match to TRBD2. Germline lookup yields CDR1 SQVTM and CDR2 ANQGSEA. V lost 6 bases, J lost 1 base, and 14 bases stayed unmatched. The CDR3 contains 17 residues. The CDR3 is CSVVPVSGRTGTDTQYF. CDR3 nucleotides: TGCAGCGTAGTCCCGGTGAGCGGGAGGACAGGCACAGATACGCAGTATTTT.

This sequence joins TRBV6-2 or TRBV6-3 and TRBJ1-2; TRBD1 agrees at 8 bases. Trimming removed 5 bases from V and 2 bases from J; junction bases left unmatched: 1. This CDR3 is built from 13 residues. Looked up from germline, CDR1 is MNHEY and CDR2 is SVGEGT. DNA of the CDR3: TGTGCCAGCAGTGGACAGGGAAACTATGGCTACACCTTC. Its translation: CASSGQGNYGYTF.

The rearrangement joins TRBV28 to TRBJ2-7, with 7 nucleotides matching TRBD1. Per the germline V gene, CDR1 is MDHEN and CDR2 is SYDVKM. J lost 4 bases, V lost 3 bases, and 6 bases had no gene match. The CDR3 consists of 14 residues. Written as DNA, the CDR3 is TGTGCCAGCAGTTTTAGGACAGGCGTATACGAGCAGTACGTC. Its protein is CASSFRTGVYEQYV.

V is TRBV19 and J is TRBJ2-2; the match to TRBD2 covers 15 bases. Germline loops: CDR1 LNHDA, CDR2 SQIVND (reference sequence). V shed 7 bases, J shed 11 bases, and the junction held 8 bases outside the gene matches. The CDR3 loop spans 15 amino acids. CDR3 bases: TGTGCCAGTAAGGGGACTAGCGGGGGGTTACGTGAGCTGTTTTTT. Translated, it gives CASKGTSGGLRELFF.

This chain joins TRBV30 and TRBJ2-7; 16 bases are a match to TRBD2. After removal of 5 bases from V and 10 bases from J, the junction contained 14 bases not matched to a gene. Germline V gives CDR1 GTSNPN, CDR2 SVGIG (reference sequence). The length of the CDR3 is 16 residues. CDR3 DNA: TGTGCCTGGGATACCTCCGTCGGGACTAGCGGGAGGGCTCAGTACTTC. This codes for CAWDTSVGTSGRAQYF.

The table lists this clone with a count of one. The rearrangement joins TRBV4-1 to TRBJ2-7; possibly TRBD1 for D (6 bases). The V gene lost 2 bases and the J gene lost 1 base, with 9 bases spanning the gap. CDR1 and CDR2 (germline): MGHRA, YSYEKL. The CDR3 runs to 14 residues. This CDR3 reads CASSQRDTSYEQYF. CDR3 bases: TGCGCCAGCAGCCAAAGGGACACATCCTACGAGCAGTACTTC.

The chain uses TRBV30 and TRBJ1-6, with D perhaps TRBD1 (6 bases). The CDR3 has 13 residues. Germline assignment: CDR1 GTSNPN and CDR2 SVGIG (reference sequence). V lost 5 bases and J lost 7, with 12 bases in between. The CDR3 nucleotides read TGTGCCTGGGAAGGACAGTTAAATTCACCCCTCCACTTT. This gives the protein CAWEGQLNSPLHF.